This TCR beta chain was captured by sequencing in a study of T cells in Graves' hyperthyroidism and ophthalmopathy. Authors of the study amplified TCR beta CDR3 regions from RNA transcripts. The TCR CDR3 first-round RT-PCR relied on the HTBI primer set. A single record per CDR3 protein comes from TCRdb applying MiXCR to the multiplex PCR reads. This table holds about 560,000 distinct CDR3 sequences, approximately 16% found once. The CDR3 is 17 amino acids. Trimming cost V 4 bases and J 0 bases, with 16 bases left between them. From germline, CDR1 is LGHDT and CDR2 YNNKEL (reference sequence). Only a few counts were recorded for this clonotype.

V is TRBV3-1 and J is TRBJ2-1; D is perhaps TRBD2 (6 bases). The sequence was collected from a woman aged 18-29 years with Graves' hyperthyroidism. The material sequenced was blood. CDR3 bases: TGTGCCAGCAGCCCGGAGGGAACGGATAGCTCCTACAATGAGCAGTTCTTC. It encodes CASSPEGTDSSYNEQFF.